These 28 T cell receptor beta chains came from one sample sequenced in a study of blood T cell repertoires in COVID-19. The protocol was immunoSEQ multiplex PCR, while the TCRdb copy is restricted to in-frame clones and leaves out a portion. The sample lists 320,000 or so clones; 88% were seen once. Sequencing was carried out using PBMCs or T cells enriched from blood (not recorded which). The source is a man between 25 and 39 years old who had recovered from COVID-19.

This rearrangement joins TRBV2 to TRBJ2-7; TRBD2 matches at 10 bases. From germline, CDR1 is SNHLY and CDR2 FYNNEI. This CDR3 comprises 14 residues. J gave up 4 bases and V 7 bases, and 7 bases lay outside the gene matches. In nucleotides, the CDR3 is TGTGCCAGCAACCAGGGACTAGCGTCTTACGAGCAGTACTTC. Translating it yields CASNQGLASYEQYF.

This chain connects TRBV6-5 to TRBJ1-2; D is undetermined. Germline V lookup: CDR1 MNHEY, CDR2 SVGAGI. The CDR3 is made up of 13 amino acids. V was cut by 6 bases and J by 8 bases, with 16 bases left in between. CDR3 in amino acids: CASSAIKFKGYTF. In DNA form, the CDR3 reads TGTGCCAGCAGCGCGATCAAGTTTAAAGGCTACACCTTC.

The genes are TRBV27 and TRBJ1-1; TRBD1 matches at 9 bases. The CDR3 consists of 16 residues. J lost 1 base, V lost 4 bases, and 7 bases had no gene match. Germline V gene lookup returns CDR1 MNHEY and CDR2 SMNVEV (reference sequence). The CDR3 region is CASSSMTGGKNTEAFF. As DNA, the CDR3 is TGTGCCAGCAGTTCAATGACAGGGGGAAAGAACACTGAAGCTTTCTTT.

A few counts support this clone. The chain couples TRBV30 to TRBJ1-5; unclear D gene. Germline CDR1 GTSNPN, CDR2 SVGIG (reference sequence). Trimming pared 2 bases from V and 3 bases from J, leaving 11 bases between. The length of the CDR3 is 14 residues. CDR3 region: CAWSMGRSNQPQHF. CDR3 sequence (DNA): TGTGCCTGGAGTATGGGCAGGTCCAATCAGCCCCAGCATTTT.

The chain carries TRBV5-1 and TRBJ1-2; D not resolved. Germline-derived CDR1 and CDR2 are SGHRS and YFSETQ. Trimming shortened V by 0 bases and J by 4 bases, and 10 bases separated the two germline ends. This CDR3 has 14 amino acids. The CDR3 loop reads CASSLDGEAYGYTF. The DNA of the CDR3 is TGCGCCAGCAGCTTGGATGGGGAGGCCTATGGCTACACCTTC.

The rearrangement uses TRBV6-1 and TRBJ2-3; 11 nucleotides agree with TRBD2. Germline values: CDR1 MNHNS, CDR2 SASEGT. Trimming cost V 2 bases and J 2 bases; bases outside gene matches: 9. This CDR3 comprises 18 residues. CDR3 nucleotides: TGTGCCAGCAGTGAATATAGCGGGGGGGCGGATATCACAGATACGCAGTATTTT. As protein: CASSEYSGGADITDTQYF.

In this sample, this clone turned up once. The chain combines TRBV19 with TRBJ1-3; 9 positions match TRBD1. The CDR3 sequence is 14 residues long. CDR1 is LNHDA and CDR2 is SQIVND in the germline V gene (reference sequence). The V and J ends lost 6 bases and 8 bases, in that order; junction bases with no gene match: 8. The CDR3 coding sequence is TGTGCCAGTAGACCGGGACAGGGTACGGACACCATATATTTT. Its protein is CASRPGQGTDTIYF.

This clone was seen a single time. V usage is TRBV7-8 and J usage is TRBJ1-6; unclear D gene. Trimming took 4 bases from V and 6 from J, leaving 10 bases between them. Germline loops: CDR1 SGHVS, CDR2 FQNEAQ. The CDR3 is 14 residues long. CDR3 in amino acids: CASSSARANSPLHF. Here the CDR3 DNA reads TGTGCCAGCAGCTCCGCACGAGCTAATTCACCCCTCCACTTT.

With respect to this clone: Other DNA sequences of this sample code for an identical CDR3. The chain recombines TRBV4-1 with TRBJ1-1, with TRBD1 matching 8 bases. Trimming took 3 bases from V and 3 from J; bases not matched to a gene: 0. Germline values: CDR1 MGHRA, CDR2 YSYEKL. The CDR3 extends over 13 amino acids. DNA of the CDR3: TGCGCCAGCAGCCAGGACAGGGACACTGAAGCTTTCTTT. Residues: CASSQDRDTEAFF.

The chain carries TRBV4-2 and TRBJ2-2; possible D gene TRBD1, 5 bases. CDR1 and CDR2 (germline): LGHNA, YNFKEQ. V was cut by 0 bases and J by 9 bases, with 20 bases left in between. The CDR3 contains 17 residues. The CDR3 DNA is TGTGCCAGCAGCCAAGATCCTCAGGGCTCCGAAGACAGGGAGCTGTTTTTT. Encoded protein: CASSQDPQGSEDRELFF.

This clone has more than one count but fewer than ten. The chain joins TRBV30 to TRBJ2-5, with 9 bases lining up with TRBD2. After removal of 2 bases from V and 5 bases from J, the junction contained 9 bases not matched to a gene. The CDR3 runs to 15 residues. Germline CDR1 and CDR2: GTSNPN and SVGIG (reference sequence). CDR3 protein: CAWSFKGLAGETQYF. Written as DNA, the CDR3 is TGTGCCTGGAGTTTTAAGGGACTAGCCGGGGAGACCCAGTACTTC.

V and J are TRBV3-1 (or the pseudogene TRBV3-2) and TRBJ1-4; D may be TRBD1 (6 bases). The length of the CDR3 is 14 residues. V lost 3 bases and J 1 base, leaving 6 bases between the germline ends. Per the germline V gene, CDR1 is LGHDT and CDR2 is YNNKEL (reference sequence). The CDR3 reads CASSHRGTNEKLFF. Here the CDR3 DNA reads TGTGCCAGCAGCCACAGGGGAACTAATGAAAAACTGTTTTTT.

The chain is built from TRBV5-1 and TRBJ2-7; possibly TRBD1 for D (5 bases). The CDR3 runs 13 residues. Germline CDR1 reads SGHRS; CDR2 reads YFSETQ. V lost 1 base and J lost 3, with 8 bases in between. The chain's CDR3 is CASSLRGSYEQYF. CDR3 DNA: TGCGCCAGCAGCTTGAGGGGTAGCTACGAGCAGTACTTC.

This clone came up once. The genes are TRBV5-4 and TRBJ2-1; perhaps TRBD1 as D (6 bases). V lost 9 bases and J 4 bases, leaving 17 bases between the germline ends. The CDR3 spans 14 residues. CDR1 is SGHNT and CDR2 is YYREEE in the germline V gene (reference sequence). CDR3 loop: CATTPGENYNEQFF. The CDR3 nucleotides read TGTGCCACCACCCCAGGGGAGAATTACAATGAGCAGTTCTTC.

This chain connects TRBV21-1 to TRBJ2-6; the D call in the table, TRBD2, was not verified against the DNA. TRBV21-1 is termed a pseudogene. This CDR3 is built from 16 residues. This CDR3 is CASAGAGETGANVLTF. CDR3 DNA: TGTGCCAGTGCCGGAGCGGGGGAAACTGGGGCCAACGTCCTGACTTTC.

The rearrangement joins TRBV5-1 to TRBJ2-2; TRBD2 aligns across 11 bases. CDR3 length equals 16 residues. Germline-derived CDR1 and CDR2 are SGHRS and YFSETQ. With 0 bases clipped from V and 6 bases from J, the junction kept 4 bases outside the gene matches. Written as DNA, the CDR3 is TGCGCCAGCAGCTTGGATAGCGGGGGGGCCGCCGGGGAGCTGTTTTTT. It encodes CASSLDSGGAAGELFF.

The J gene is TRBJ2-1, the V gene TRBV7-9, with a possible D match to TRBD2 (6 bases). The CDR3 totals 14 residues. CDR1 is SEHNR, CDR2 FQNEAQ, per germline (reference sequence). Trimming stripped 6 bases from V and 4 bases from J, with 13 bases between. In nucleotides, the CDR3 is TGTGCCAGCAGAGGCGGGGTCACTTACAATGAGCAGTTCTTC. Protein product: CASRGGVTYNEQFF.

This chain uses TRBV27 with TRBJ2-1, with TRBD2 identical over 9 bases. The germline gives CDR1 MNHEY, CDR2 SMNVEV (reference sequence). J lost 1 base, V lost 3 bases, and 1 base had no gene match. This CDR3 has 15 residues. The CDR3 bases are TGTGCCAGCAGTTTTAGCGGGAGATCCTACAATGAGCAGTTCTTC. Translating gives CASSFSGRSYNEQFF.

The chain's CDR3 is CASSPGQGAVQPQHF. As DNA, the CDR3 is TGTGCCAGCAGCCCCGGACAGGGGGCTGTTCAGCCCCAGCATTTT. The chain carries TRBV7-9 and TRBJ1-5, with 11 positions matching TRBD1. There are 15 residues in the CDR3. After removal of 5 bases from V and 6 bases from J, the junction contained 6 bases not matched to a gene. The germline V gene has CDR1 SEHNR and CDR2 FQNEAQ (reference sequence).

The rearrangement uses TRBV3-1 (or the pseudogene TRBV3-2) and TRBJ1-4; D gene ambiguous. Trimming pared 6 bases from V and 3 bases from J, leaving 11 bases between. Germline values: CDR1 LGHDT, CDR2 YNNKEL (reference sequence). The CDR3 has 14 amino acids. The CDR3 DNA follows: TGTGCCAGCAGTTACAGTGTGGCTAATGAAAAACTGTTTTTT. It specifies CASSYSVANEKLFF.

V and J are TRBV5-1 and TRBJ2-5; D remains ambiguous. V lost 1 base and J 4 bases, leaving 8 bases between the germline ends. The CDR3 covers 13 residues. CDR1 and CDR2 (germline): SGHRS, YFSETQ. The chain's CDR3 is CASSLYGPETQYF. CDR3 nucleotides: TGCGCCAGCAGCTTGTACGGTCCAGAGACCCAGTACTTC.

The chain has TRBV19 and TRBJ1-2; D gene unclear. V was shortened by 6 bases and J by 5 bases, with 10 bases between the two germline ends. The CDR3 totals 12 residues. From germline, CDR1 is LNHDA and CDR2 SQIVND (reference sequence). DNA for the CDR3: TGTGCCAGTAGCGTGTCAGGATATGGCTACACCTTC. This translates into CASSVSGYGYTF. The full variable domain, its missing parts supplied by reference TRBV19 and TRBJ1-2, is DGGITQSPKYLFRKEGQNVTLSCEQNLNHDAMYWYRQDPGQGLRLIYYSQIVNDFQKGDIAEGYSVSREKKESFPLTVTSAQKNPTAFYLCASSVSGYGYTFGSGTRLTVV.

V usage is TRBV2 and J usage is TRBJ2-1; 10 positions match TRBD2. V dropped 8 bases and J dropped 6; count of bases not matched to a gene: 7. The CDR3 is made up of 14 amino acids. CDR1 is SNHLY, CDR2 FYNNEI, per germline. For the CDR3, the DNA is TGTGCCAGCCGAACTAGCGGGGCGACCAATGAGCAGTTCTTC. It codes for CASRTSGATNEQFF.

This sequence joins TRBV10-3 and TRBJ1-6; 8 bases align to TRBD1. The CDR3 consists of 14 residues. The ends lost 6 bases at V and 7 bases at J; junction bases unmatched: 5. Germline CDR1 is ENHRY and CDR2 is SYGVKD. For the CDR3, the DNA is TGTGCCATCAGCCCAGGGGGCAACAATTCACCCCTCCACTTT. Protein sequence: CAISPGGNNSPLHF.

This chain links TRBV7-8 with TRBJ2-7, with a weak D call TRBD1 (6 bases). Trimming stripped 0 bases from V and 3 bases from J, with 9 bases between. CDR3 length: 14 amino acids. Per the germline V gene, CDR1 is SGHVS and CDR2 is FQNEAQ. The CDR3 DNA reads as TGTGCCAGCAGCTTAGCGGGCAGGGGCTACGAGCAGTACTTC. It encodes CASSLAGRGYEQYF.

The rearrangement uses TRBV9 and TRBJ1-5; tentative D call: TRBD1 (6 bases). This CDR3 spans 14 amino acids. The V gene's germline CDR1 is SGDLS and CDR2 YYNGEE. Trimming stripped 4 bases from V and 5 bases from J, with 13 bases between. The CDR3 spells CASSLQGLDQPQHF. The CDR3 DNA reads TGTGCCAGCAGCTTACAGGGTCTCGATCAGCCCCAGCATTTT.

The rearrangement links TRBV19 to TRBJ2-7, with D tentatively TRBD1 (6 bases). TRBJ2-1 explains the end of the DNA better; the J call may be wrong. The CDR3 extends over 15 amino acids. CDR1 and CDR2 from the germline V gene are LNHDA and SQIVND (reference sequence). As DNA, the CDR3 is TGTGCCAGTAGACAGGGTCTAGACTCCTACAATGAGCAGTTCTTC. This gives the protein CASRQGLDSYNEQFF.

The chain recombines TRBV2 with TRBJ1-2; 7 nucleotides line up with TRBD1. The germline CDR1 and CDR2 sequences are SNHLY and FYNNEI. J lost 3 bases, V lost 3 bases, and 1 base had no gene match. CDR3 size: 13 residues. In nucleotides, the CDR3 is TGTGCCAGCAGTGAGGGACAGTACTATGGCTACACCTTC. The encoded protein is CASSEGQYYGYTF.